This TCR beta chain was found in a study of beta chain features in type 1 diabetes. Study-wide context: Regarding age, gender and cell yields, patients proved similar to healthy donors.

A CD45RO/CCR7/CD25/CD127/CD95/CD27 panel sorted naive, central memory, regulatory and stem cell-like memory CD4+ cells. Study-wide findings and caveats: Shortening of TCRB CDR3s, moderate but significant, appeared in all four CD4+ subsets of Type 1 diabetes patients. Diminished insertions and augmented deletions at VDJ junctions characterized type 1 diabetes patients.

Sequenced material consisted of expressed TCRB transcripts (all of the isolated RNA was reverse transcribed). The method was immunoSEQ multiplex PCR; TCRdb's version includes in-frame clones alone and lacks a portion of them. The sample includes around 600,000 clones, around 12% seen only once; the top ten take around 0.12%. In regard to this clone: What it binds is unknown.

The sequencing sample was made of naive CD4+ T cells from blood. The TCR comes from a man between 25 and 39 years old with type 1 diabetes.

The CDR3 coding sequence is TGTGCCAGCAGCGTTGGGAGGGACTCCTTTGAAAAACTGTTTTTT. It yields the protein CASSVGRDSFEKLFF. The V call is TRBV9, the J call TRBJ1-4; TRBD1 might be the D (5 bases). The CDR3 runs 15 residues. Trimming stripped 2 bases from V and 7 bases from J, with 15 bases between. Germline V gene sequence: CDR1 SGDLS, CDR2 YYNGEE.